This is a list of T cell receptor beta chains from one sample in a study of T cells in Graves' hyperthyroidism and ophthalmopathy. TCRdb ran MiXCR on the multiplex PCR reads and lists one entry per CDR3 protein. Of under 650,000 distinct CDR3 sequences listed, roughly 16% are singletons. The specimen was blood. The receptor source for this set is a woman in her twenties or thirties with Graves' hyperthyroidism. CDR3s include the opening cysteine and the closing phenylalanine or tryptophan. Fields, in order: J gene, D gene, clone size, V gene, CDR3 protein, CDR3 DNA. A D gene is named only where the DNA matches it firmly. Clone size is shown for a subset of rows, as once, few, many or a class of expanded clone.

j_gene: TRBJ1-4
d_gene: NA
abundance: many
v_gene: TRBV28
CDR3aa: CASSLQSGEKLFF
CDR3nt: TGTGCCAGCAGTTTACAGTCGGGAGAAAAACTGTTTTTT

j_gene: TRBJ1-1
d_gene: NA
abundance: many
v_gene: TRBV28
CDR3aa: CASSLEAGPGTEAFF
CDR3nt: TGTGCCAGCAGTTTGGAAGCCGGGCCCGGCACTGAAGCTTTCTTT

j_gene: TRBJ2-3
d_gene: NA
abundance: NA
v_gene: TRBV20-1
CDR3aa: CSAPRTDTDTQYF
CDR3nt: TGCAGTGCACCCAGGACGGACACAGATACGCAGTATTTT

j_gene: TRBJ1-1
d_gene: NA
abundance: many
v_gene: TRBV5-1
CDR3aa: CASSRAGVTEAFF
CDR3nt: TGCGCCAGCAGCCGCGCGGGGGTGACTGAAGCTTTCTTT

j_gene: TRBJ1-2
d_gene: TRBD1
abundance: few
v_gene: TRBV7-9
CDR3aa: CASSTGTGNRDTF
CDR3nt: TGTGCCAGCAGCACCGGGACAGGGAATCGGGACACCTTC

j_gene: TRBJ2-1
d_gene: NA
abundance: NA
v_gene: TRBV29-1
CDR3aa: CSVSTDYNEQFF
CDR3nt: TGCAGCGTTAGCACCGACTACAATGAGCAGTTCTTC

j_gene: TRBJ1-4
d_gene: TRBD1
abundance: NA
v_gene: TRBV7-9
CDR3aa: CASSPPDRGYGNEKLFF
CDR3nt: TGTGCCAGCAGCCCCCCGGACAGGGGGTATGGTAATGAAAAACTGTTTTTT

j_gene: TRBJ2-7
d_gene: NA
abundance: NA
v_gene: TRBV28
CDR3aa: CASSMAGTGGIEQYF
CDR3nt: TGTGCCAGCAGTATGGCGGGGACGGGGGGCATCGAGCAGTACTTC

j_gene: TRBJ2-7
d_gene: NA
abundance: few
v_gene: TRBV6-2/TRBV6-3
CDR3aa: CASSPQGFSYEQYF
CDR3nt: TGTGCCAGCAGTCCCCAGGGGTTCTCCTACGAGCAGTACTTC

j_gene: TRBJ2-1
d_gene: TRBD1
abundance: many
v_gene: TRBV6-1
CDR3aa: CASRASGTVNNEQFF
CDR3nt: TGTGCCAGCAGGGCTTCCGGGACAGTGAACAATGAGCAGTTCTTC

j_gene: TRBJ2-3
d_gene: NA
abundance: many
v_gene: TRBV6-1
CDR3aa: CASKQDRGLTDTQYF
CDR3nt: TGTGCCAGCAAACAGGACCGAGGACTCACAGATACGCAGTATTTT

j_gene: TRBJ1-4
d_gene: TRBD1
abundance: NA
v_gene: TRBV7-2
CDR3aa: CASSFRQGGHEKLFF
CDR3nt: TGTGCCAGCAGCTTCCGACAGGGAGGGCATGAAAAACTGTTTTTT